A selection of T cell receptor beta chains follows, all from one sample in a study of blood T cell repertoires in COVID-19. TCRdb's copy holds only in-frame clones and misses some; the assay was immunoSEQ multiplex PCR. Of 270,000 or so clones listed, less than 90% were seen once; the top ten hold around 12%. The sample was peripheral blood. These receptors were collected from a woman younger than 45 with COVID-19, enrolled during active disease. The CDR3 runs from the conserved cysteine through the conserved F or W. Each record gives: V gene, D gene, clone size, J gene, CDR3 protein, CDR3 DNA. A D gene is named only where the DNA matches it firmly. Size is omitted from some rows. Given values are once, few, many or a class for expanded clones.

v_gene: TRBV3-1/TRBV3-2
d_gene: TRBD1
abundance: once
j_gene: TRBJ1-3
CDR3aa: CASSQEATGYPPGDTIYF
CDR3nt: TGTGCCAGCAGCCAAGAAGCGACAGGGTACCCCCCTGGGGACACCATATATTTT

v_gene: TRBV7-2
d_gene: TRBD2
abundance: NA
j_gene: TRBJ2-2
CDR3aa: CASSFSGGALHGELFF
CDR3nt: TGTGCCAGCAGCTTTAGCGGGGGGGCCCTCCACGGGGAGCTGTTTTTT

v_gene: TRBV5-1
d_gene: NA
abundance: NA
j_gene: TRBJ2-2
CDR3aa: CASSSADTGELFF
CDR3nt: TGCGCCAGCAGCTCCGCGGACACCGGGGAGCTGTTTTTT

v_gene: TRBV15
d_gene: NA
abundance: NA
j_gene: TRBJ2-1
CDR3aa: CATSRDPGSVQFF
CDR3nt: TGTGCCACCAGCAGAGATCCGGGATCGGTGCAGTTCTTC

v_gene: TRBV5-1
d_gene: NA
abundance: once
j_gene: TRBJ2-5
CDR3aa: CASSLKILETQYF
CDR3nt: TGCGCCAGCAGCTTGAAAATATTGGAGACCCAGTACTTC

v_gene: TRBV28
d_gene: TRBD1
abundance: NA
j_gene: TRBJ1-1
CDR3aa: CASSSYRGNTEAFF
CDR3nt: TGTGCCAGCAGTTCCTACAGGGGGAACACTGAAGCTTTCTTT

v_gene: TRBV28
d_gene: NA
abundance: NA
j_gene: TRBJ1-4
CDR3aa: CASSAVSNEKLFF
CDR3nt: TGTGCCAGCAGTGCAGTTTCCAATGAAAAACTGTTTTTT

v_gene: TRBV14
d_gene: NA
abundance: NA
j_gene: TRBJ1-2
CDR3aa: CASSQELTERGYTF
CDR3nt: TGTGCCAGCAGCCAAGAGCTGACCGAGCGTGGCTACACCTTC

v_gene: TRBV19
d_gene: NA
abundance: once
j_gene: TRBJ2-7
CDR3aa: CASSIELYYEQYF
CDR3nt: TGTGCCAGTAGTATCGAACTGTACTACGAGCAGTACTTC

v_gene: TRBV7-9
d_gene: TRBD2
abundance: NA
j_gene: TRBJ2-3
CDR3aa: CASSLLAGFTDTQYF
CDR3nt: TGTGCCAGCAGCTTACTAGCGGGGTTCACAGATACGCAGTATTTT

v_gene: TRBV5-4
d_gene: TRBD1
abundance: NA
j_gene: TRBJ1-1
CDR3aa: CASSSDRGQNTEAFF
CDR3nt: TGTGCCAGCAGCTCTGACAGGGGACAGAACACTGAAGCTTTCTTT

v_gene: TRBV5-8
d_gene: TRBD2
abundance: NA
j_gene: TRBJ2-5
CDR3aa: CASSLGAGVLETQYF
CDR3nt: TGTGCCAGCAGCTTGGGGGCGGGAGTTTTGGAGACCCAGTACTTC

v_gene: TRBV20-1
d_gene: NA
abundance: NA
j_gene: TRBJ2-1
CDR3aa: CSAWVRIEQFF
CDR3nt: TGCAGTGCTTGGGTGCGGATCGAGCAGTTCTTC

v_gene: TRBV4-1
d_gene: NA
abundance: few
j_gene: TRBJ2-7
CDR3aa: CASSDLGLATYEQYF
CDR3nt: TGCGCCAGCAGCGACTTAGGGCTAGCCACCTACGAGCAGTACTTC

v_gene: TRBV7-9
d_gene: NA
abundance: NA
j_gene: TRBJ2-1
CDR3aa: CASSLALLETGNEQFF
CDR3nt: TGTGCCAGCAGCTTAGCGCTACTAGAGACCGGCAATGAGCAGTTCTTC

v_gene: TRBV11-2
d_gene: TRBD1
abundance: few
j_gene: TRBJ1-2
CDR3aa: CASSRTGGRSYGYTF
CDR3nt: TGTGCCAGCAGCCGGACAGGGGGAAGGAGCTATGGCTACACCTTC

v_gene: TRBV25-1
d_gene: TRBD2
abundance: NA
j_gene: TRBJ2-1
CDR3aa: CASRSGGVSSYNEQFF
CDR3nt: TGTGCCAGCAGATCCGGGGGGGTCAGCTCCTACAATGAGCAGTTCTTC

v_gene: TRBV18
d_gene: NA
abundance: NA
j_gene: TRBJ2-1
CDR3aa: CASSRTGDPYNEQFF
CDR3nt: TGTGCCAGCTCACGCACAGGCGACCCCTACAATGAGCAGTTCTTC

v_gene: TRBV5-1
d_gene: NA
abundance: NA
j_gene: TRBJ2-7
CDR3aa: CASAYRDNYEQYF
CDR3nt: TGCGCCAGCGCATACCGGGACAACTACGAGCAGTACTTC

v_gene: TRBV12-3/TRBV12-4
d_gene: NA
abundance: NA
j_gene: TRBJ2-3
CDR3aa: CASSMDSYTQYF
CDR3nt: TGTGCCAGCAGCATGGACAGCTATACGCAGTATTTT

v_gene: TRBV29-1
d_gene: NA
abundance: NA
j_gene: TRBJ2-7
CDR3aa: CSVEVEDRTYEQYF
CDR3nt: TGCAGCGTTGAAGTAGAAGACAGGACCTACGAGCAGTACTTC

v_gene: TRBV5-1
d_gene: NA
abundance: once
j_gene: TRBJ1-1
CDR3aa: CASSFTNADTEAFF
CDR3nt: TGCGCCAGCAGCTTTACGAACGCGGACACTGAAGCTTTCTTT

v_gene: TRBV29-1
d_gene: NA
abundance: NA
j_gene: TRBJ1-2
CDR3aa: CSVIGGSGYGYTF
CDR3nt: TGCAGCGTTATTGGGGGCTCTGGCTATGGCTACACCTTC

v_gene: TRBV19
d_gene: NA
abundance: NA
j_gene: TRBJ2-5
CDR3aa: CASSIRETQYF
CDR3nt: TGTGCCAGTAGTATCCGGGAGACCCAGTACTTC

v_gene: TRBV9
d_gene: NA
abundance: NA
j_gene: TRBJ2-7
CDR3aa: CASSVYGGSSYEQYF
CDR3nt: TGTGCCAGCAGCGTATATGGCGGGTCCTCCTACGAGCAGTACTTC

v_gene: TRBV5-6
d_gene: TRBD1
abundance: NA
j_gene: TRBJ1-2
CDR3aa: CASSSPDRGLSYGYTF
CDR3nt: TGTGCCAGCAGCTCACCGGACAGGGGGTTATCCTATGGCTACACCTTC

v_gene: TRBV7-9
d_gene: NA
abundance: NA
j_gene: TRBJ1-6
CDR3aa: CASSGGDNSPLHF
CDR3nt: TGTGCCAGCAGTGGCGGGGACAATTCACCCCTCCACTTT

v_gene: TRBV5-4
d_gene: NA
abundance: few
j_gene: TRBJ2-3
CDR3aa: CASSLASSDTQYF
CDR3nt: TGTGCCAGCAGCTTGGCCTCGTCAGATACGCAGTATTTT

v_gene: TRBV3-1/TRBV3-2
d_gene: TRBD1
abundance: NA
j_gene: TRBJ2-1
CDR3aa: CASSPTGRGYNEQFF
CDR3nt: TGTGCCAGCAGCCCGACAGGGAGAGGGTACAATGAGCAGTTCTTC

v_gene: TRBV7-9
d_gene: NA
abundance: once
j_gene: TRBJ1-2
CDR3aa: CASSPGVGGYTF
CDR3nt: TGTGCCAGCAGCCCAGGGGTTGGAGGCTACACCTTC

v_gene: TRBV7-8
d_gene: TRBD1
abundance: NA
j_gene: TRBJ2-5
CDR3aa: CASSPPLTGAKETQYF
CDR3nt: TGTGCCAGCAGCCCACCCTTAACAGGGGCGAAAGAGACCCAGTACTTC

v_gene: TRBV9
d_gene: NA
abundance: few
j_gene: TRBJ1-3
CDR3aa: CASSRTAIISGNTIYF
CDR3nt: TGTGCCAGCAGCCGGACAGCGATAATCTCTGGAAACACCATATATTTT

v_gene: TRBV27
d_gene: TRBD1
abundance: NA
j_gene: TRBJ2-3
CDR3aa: CASSSQGAGTDTQYF
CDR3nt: TGTGCCAGCAGTTCTCAGGGGGCCGGCACAGATACGCAGTATTTT

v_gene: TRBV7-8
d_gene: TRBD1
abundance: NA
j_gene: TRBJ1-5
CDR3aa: CASSLEGQLYSNQPQHF
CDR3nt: TGTGCCAGCAGCTTAGAGGGACAGCTTTATAGCAATCAGCCCCAGCATTTT

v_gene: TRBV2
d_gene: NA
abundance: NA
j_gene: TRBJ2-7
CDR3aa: CASSEYSGESYEQYF
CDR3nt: TGTGCCAGCAGTGAATACTCAGGGGAATCCTACGAGCAGTACTTC

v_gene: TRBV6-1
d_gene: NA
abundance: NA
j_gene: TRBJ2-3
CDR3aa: CASSEARLDTDTQYF
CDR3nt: TGTGCCAGCAGTGAAGCGCGCCTCGACACAGATACGCAGTATTTT

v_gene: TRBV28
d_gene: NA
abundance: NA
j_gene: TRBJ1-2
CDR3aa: CASRKGGYGYTF
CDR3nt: TGTGCCAGCCGTAAAGGAGGTTATGGCTACACCTTC

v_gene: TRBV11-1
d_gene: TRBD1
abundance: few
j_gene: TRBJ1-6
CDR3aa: CASSEGTGVGSPLHF
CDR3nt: TGTGCCAGCAGCGAGGGGACAGGGGTTGGTTCACCCCTCCACTTT

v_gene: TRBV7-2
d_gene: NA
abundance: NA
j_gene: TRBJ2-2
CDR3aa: CASSLVTAGELFF
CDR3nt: TGTGCCAGCAGCTTAGTGACTGCCGGGGAGCTGTTTTTT

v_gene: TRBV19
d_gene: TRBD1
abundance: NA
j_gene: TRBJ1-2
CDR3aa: CASSRTGDYGYTF
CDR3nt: TGTGCCAGTAGTAGGACAGGGGACTATGGCTACACCTTC

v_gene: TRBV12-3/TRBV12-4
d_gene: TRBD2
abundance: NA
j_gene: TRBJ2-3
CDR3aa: CASRTTSQDTQYF
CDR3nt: TGTGCCAGCAGGACGACTAGCCAAGATACGCAGTATTTT

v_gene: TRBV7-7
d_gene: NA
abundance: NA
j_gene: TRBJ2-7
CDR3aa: CASSLSSGSYEQYF
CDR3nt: TGTGCCAGCAGCTTAAGTAGCGGTTCCTACGAGCAGTACTTC

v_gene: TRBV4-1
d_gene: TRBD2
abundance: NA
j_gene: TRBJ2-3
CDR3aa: CASSQDPSGGTDTQYF
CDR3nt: TGCGCCAGCAGCCAAGATCCTAGCGGGGGTACAGATACGCAGTATTTT

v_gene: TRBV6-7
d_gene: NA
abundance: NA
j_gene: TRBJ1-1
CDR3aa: CASSPNREIGRGTEAFF
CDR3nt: TGTGCCAGCAGTCCGAACCGGGAGATCGGTCGAGGCACTGAAGCTTTCTTT

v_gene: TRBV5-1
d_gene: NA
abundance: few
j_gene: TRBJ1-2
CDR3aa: CASSPQTVNYGYTF
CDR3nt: TGCGCCAGCAGCCCCCAGACAGTGAACTATGGCTACACCTTC

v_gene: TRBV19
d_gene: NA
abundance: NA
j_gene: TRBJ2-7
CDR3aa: CASSISLRRYEQYF
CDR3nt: TGTGCCAGTAGTATATCCCTCCGTCGGTACGAGCAGTACTTC

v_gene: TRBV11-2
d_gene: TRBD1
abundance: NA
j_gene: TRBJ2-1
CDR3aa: CASSLVPTGYAEQFF
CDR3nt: TGTGCCAGCAGCTTAGTACCGACAGGGTACGCTGAGCAGTTCTTC

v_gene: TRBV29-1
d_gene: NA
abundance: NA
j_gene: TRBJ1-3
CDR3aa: CSVEDSRRVSGNTIYF
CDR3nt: TGCAGCGTTGAAGATTCCCGCCGAGTCTCTGGAAACACCATATATTTT

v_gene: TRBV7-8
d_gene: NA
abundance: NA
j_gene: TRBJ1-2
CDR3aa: CASSPWGEGFTYGYTF
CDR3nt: TGTGCCAGCAGCCCCTGGGGGGAGGGATTCACCTATGGCTACACCTTC

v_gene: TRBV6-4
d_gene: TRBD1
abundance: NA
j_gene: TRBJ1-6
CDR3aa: CASSLGTVNSPLHF
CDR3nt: TGTGCCAGCAGCCTCGGGACAGTGAATTCACCCCTCCACTTT

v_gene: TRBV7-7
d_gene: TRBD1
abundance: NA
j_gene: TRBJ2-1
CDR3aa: CASSPGTGKYNEQFF
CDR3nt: TGTGCCAGCAGCCCCGGGACAGGGAAGTACAATGAGCAGTTCTTC

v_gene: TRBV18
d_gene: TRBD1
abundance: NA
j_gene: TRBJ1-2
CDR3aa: CASSPPSGDRARKRGYTF
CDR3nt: TGTGCCAGCTCACCACCCTCCGGAGACAGGGCTCGGAAAAGGGGCTACACCTTC

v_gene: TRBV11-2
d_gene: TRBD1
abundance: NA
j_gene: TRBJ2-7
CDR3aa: CASSWTGTGYEQYF
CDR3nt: TGTGCCAGCAGTTGGACCGGGACAGGGTACGAGCAGTACTTC

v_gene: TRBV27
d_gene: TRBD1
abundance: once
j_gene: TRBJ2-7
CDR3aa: CASSLTGASYEQYF
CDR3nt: TGTGCCAGCAGTTTAACAGGGGCGTCCTACGAGCAGTACTTC

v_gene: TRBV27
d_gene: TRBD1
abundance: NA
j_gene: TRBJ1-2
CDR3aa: CASTLRQGVNGYTF
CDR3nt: TGTGCCAGCACCCTACGACAGGGGGTGAACGGCTACACCTTC